The source of this T cell receptor (beta chain) is a study of shared clonotypes between healthy human individuals (dated by TCRdb to about 2020). As for the study more broadly: A few men and a couple of women, aged 18 to 49 years, made up the cohort. Leukapheresis yielded between about 0.9 and 9 billion PBMCs per donor. To estimate repertoire size and how much clonotypes are shared between individuals, the study performed deep sequencing of blood TCR repertoires from a few healthy adults. To increase sequencing depth and limit assay-specific biases, different laboratories used diverse techniques to prepare libraries and sequence TCR repertoires.

Study-level results and caveats: Because the study included only a small number of donors, the genetic and exposure-history diversity represented was limited. Sampling was restricted to blood, and TCR repertoires in tissue are likely to differ from TCR repertoires in blood. Based on pairwise subsampling, the degree of clonotype sharing among donors was expected to be affected by sequencing depth.

Using the deep immunoSEQ assay, TCR CDR3 regions were amplified from genomic DNA by multiplex PCR. Extracted genomic DNA from each cell subset was distributed evenly across all wells of several immunoSEQ 96-well plates, and each plate was treated as a replicate. Each replicate PCR for unsorted PBMC received about 0.3 ug genomic DNA, equal to 25,000 to 35,000 T cell genomes. Ten immunoSEQ deep assay plates were used to sequence unsorted PBMC genomic DNA. Purified libraries were measured with a Qubit 3.0 fluorometer, size-checked on a Bioanalyzer 2100, and measured again with the KAPA Library Quantification kit. Every immunoSEQ 96-well plate was sequenced on a dedicated single-read 150-cycle Illumina NextSeq 550 flow cell. Concerning the study's data processing: Because only junctional sequences without quality scores were contained in the immunoSEQ output, filtering matching that applied to full-length reads could not be performed. Sequences were annotated with PyIR, a Python wrapper for IgBLAST v1.9, using IMGT germline references to assign V/J genes and CDR3. Any read was removed if the V/J assignment was weak (E-value above 1e-6), the CDR3 was missing, or the read contained stop codons, out-of-frame junctions, or ambiguous translated residues. V3J clonotypes were defined as sequences sharing an identical inferred V gene, J gene, and CDR3 amino acid sequence. To compute the percentage overlap between repertoires, the number of shared unique clonotypes was divided by the size of the smaller repertoire. Richness of each repertoire was evaluated using RTK rarefaction, the Chao1 estimator, and Recon v2.1 estimates of unobserved clonotypes. TCRdb provides this immuneACCESS table in a form limited to in-frame rearrangements. Some clones are lacking; in checked studies, under half of them reflect an unresolved V gene, and why the rest are absent is not known. That table furnishes V, J and clone size, whereas the DNA furnished D and trimming. The sample table holds about 500,000 clones, of which roughly four fifths were seen once. The ten largest clones add up to around 13% of the sample.

A word on this clone: The antigen this receptor binds is unknown. There are no base qualities to consult, and no much larger clone falls within one base.

V is cut back by 4 bases and J by 2 bases, with 3 bases in the junction unmatched. The CDR3 goes from the cysteine to the phenylalanine over 14 residues. Only the CDR3 part of the read is kept: 42 bases, read in frame from the first base. The germline V gene provides CDR1 SGHRS and CDR2 YFSETQ. The donors were healthy, HIV-negative adults with no recently reported acute infections or vaccinations. Every donor was a Caucasian adult living in Nashville, Tennessee, USA. For unsorted samples, 100 million or so PBMCs were counted, and genomic DNA was extracted using the QIAamp DNA Blood Mini kit. After blood collection by leukapheresis, PBMCs were isolated using Ficoll-Histopaque density gradient centrifugation and then cryopreserved in the vapor phase of liquid nitrogen.

The specimen was PBMCs. The chain is encoded by TRBV5-1 joined to TRBJ2-5; 9 bases in between match TRBD2. This receptor was identified in a woman in her thirties or forties in good health. Some clones in this sample may be carry-over from other donors' samples. Here the CDR3 is given as CASSLAGRQETQYF. The base sequence is TGCGCCAGCAGCCTAGCGGGGAGACAAGAGACCCAGTACTTC. Here the CDR3 is joined to the reference TRBV5-1 and TRBJ2-5 genes, and the full variable domain is: KAGVTQTPRYLIKTRGQQVTLSCSPISGHRSVSWYQQTPGQGLQFLFEYFSETQRNKGNFPGRFSGRQFSNSRSEMNVSTLELGDSALYLCASSLAGRQETQYFGPGTRLLVL.